These T cell receptor beta chains were read from a single sample in a study of regulatory T cells in long-lasting Graves disease. Using its own MiXCR run on the multiplex PCR reads, TCRdb lists one record per CDR3 protein. The sample comprises more than 400,000 distinct CDR3 sequences, 15% to 20% of which are singletons, and 12% rests with the top ten. In addition, the sample was reused for a study of T cells in Graves' hyperthyroidism and ophthalmopathy.

Sample: peripheral blood mononuclear cells (PBMCs), taken at new diagnosis, from a patient treated with antithyroid drugs. These TCRs come from a man aged 40-49 years with Graves disease. Both conserved end residues are part of each CDR3. Fields, in order: J gene, D gene, clone size, V gene, CDR3 DNA, CDR3 protein. A D gene is named only where the DNA matches it firmly. The size field is filled for only some rows; it gives once, few, many or a size class.

TRBJ1-5	.	many	TRBV20-1	TGCAGTGCTAGAGATCTGAATCAGCCCCAGCATTTT	CSARDLNQPQHF
TRBJ2-5	.	many	TRBV28	TGTGCCACCAATGAGGGTACCCAGACCCAGTACTTC	CATNEGTQTQYF
TRBJ2-7	TRBD1	few	TRBV20-1	TGCAGTGCTAGAGACCTTAGACAGGGGGCCTACGAGCAGTACTTC	CSARDLRQGAYEQYF
TRBJ2-1	.	.	TRBV19	TGTGCCAGTAACACAAACTCCTACAATGAGCAGTTCTTC	CASNTNSYNEQFF
TRBJ2-7	.	many	TRBV11-2	TGTGCCAGCAGCTTAGATTTGAGCACCTGGGAGCAGTACTTC	CASSLDLSTWEQYF
TRBJ2-3	.	few	TRBV6-1	TGTGCCGGGGAGCAACCTAGCACAGATACGCAGTATTTT	CAGEQPSTDTQYF
TRBJ2-7	.	many	TRBV7-9	TGTGCCAGCAGCTTCAGCTCCTACGAGCAGTACTTC	CASSFSSYEQYF
TRBJ2-1	TRBD2	many	TRBV20-1	TGCAGTGCCATGGGACTAGCGGGGTCCTACAATGAGCAGTTCTTC	CSAMGLAGSYNEQFF
TRBJ2-1	.	.	TRBV24-1	TGTGCCACCAGTGATCCTAACAGGGACAATGAGCAGTTCTTC	CATSDPNRDNEQFF
TRBJ2-1	.	many	TRBV11-2	TGTGCCAGCAGCCAGGCGGCTGCCTATGGAGGTGAGCAGTTCTTC	CASSQAAAYGGEQFF
TRBJ2-1	TRBD2	few	TRBV4-1	TGCGCCAGCAGCCTCATTCCGGGACTAGACAATGAGCAGTTCTTC	CASSLIPGLDNEQFF
TRBJ1-1	.	many	TRBV29-1	TGCAGCGTTATATCACCCCGGGCTTTCTTT	CSVISPRAFF
TRBJ1-4	TRBD1	many	TRBV6-2/TRBV6-3	TGTGCCAGCAGTTCGGGACAGATCGGGGGTGAAAAACTGTTTTTT	CASSSGQIGGEKLFF
TRBJ1-1	TRBD1	many	TRBV28	TGTGCCAGCAGTTTACCCGGGACAGGGTCGAACACTGAAGCTTTCTTT	CASSLPGTGSNTEAFF
TRBJ2-3	.	.	TRBV24-1	TGTGCCACCCGGCCCGGAGCTAGCACAGATACGCAGTATTTT	CATRPGASTDTQYF
TRBJ1-5	.	.	TRBV12-3/TRBV12-4	TGTGCCAGCAGTTTAGGGCAGGGAGTGATGGGGAATCAGCCCCAGCATTTT	CASSLGQGVMGNQPQHF
TRBJ2-1	TRBD2	.	TRBV7-9	TGTGCCAGCAGCTCCTTCGGACTAGCGGGGGGGGTCAATGAGCAGTTCTTC	CASSSFGLAGGVNEQFF
TRBJ1-6	.	.	TRBV30	TGTGCCTGGAATCAGGGAGATGATTCACCCCTCCACTTT	CAWNQGDDSPLHF
TRBJ2-5	.	few	TRBV12-3/TRBV12-4	TGTGCCAGTGGGCGGGGACGGAGCCAAGAGACCCAGTACTTC	CASGRGRSQETQYF
TRBJ1-3	.	few	TRBV19	TGTGCCAGTAGTATCGTGGGCTCTGGAAACACCATATATTTT	CASSIVGSGNTIYF
TRBJ2-7	TRBD1	many	TRBV2	TGTGCCAGCAGCGGACGCCGGGACAGGATGGACGAGCAGTACTTC	CASSGRRDRMDEQYF
TRBJ2-5	TRBD1	.	TRBV6-2/TRBV6-3	TGTGCCAGCAGTTACCGGGACAGGGGGCAAGGAGAGACCCAGTACTTC	CASSYRDRGQGETQYF
TRBJ1-1	.	.	TRBV5-1	TGCGCCAGCAGCCAAGGGGCGGGCACTGAAGCTTTCTTT	CASSQGAGTEAFF
TRBJ1-1	.	many	TRBV30	TGTGCCTGGAGTGTAACTCAGAACACTGAAGCTTTCTTT	CAWSVTQNTEAFF
TRBJ2-1	TRBD2	.	TRBV11-2	TGCGCCGGCAGCCCAAGACTAGCGGGAGATGATGAGCAGTTCTTC	CAGSPRLAGDDEQFF
TRBJ2-7	.	many	TRBV5-1	TGTGCCAGCAGTTTCGGGGTCTACGAGCAGTACTTC	CASSFGVYEQYF
TRBJ2-2	TRBD2	.	TRBV11-2	TGTGCCAGCAGCACAGGGGTAACTAGCGGGAGGACCGGGGAGCTGTTTTTT	CASSTGVTSGRTGELFF
TRBJ1-2	.	many	TRBV28	TGTGCCAGCAGTTTGGGGGTCACCATGAGTAACTATGGCTACACCTTC	CASSLGVTMSNYGYTF
TRBJ2-2	.	.	TRBV10-3	TGTGCCATCAGGGTGACATTTAACACCGGGGAGCTGTTTTTT	CAIRVTFNTGELFF
TRBJ1-1	.	.	TRBV18	TGTGCCAGCTCACCAACAATGGCCATCCAGAACACTGAAGCTTCCTTT	CASSPTMAIQNTEASF
TRBJ2-3	TRBD2	many	TRBV2	TGTGCCAGCAGTGGGACTAGCGGAACAGATACGCAGTATTTT	CASSGTSGTDTQYF
TRBJ1-5	.	many	TRBV3-1	TGTGCCAGCAGCCAAGTTTTCGGTGGTCAGCCCCAGCATTTT	CASSQVFGGQPQHF
TRBJ2-7	.	few	TRBV12-5	TGTGCTAGTGGTTTGTCGGGCCTCCCCCACGAGCAGTACTTC	CASGLSGLPHEQYF
TRBJ2-1	TRBD2	many	TRBV20-1	TGCAGTGCTCTTCCTAGCGGGAATGGCGATGAGCAGTTCTTC	CSALPSGNGDEQFF
TRBJ2-1	TRBD2	many	TRBV10-3	TGTGCCATCAGTGAGTCGGGCGGGAGCTCCTACAATGAGCAGTTCTTC	CAISESGGSSYNEQFF
TRBJ2-1	.	many	TRBV7-3	TGTGCCAGCAGCTTAGGTACGGCTTTTGGTGAGCAGTTCTTC	CASSLGTAFGEQFF
TRBJ2-1	TRBD2	few	TRBV13	TGTGCCAGCAGCTGGACTAGCGGTAACAATGAGCAGTTCTTC	CASSWTSGNNEQFF
TRBJ2-1	TRBD2	few	TRBV13	TGTGCCAGCAGCACCGGGACTAGCATATACAATGAGCAGTTCTTC	CASSTGTSIYNEQFF
TRBJ1-1	.	.	TRBV2	TGTGCCAGCAGTGCCCCCGGGACAAGGGACACTGAAGCTTTCTTT	CASSAPGTRDTEAFF
TRBJ2-1	TRBD2	few	TRBV6-4	TGTGCCAGCAGTGACTGGCTAGCGGGAGGGCCAAGGCAGTTCTTC	CASSDWLAGGPRQFF
TRBJ2-7	.	few	TRBV30	TGTGCCTGGAGTGTAACCGGCGAGCAGTACTTC	CAWSVTGEQYF
TRBJ1-4	.	few	TRBV7-8	TGTGCCAGCAGCCCGCCCAGGGTCGGGGTAAAGGAAACTAATGAAAAACTGTTTTTT	CASSPPRVGVKETNEKLFF
TRBJ2-7	.	.	TRBV7-9	TGTGCCAGCAGCTTAGGACAAGAGCAGTACTTC	CASSLGQEQYF
TRBJ1-1	.	many	TRBV3-1	TGTGCCAGCAGCTTAGATGGGAGGACTGAAGCTTTCTTT	CASSLDGRTEAFF
TRBJ1-2	TRBD1	.	TRBV5-1	TGCGCCAGCAGATCGGGTTCCACAGGGGTCGTCTATGGCTACACCTTC	CASRSGSTGVVYGYTF
TRBJ1-2	TRBD1	many	TRBV5-1	TGTGCCAGCAGCTTGTTTCGGGACAGGGCATTAACGGGCTATGGCTACACCTTC	CASSLFRDRALTGYGYTF
TRBJ1-1	.	.	TRBV3-1	TGTGCCAGCAGCCAATCCAAGAACACTGAAGCTTTCTTT	CASSQSKNTEAFF
TRBJ2-2	.	many	TRBV7-3	TGTGCCAGCAGCTTAACGTCGAGGGGGGGGGAGCTGTTTTTT	CASSLTSRGGELFF
TRBJ2-6	.	many	TRBV12-3/TRBV12-4	TGTGCCAGCAGGGGGGCCTCTGGGGCCAACGTCCTGACTTTC	CASRGASGANVLTF
TRBJ1-2	.	many	TRBV20-1	TGCAGTGCCGGGGACACTAACTATGGCTACACCTTC	CSAGDTNYGYTF
TRBJ2-2	TRBD2	few	TRBV20-1	TGCAGTGCTACTTCGACTAGCGGGCCCGGGGAGCTGTTTTTT	CSATSTSGPGELFF
TRBJ2-3	.	many	TRBV5-6	TGTGCCAGCAGCTTGATTGCTAGCAGGAATACGCAGTATTTT	CASSLIASRNTQYF
TRBJ2-2	TRBD2	few	TRBV28	TGTGCCAGCAAACTAGCGGACCTTGGGGGCGGGGAGCTGTTTTTT	CASKLADLGGGELFF
TRBJ2-3	.	many	TRBV20-1	TGCAGTGCTAGAGATCCCCGTGGCCCCACAGATACGCAGTATTTT	CSARDPRGPTDTQYF
TRBJ1-5	.	many	TRBV28	TGTGCCAGCAGCCTGGCCGCGGGGGGCAATCAGCCCCAGCATTTT	CASSLAAGGNQPQHF
TRBJ2-5	TRBD1	.	TRBV10-1	TGCGCCAGCAGTGAAGGGGGCTCCTCAGAGACCCAGTACTTC	CASSEGGSSETQYF
TRBJ2-1	.	many	TRBV5-1	TGCGCCAGCAGCTTGGAGCCGGGACACTCCTACAATGAGCAGTTCTTC	CASSLEPGHSYNEQFF